This record covers a single TCR beta chain. The entry originates in a study of blood T cell repertoires in COVID-19. The V gene's germline CDR1 is MGHRA and CDR2 YSYEKL. The V gene end was trimmed by 0 bases and the J gene end by 4 bases; junction bases not matched to a gene: 9. The CDR3 runs 17 residues. Produced via immunoSEQ multiplex PCR; TCRdb's table is partial and in-frame only. The table includes around 30,000 clones, just over 90% detected once. The specimen sequenced was peripheral blood. This TCR was recovered from a man aged 50-60 years with active COVID-19. The chain employs TRBV4-1 and TRBJ2-7, with TRBD1 matching 10 bases. CDR3 in amino acids: CASSQDSGTGVGYEQYF. The CDR3, as DNA: TGCGCCAGCAGCCAAGATAGTGGGACAGGGGTGGGTTACGAGCAGTACTTC.